This T cell receptor (beta chain) was recorded in a study of cytomegalovirus exposure and HLA in healthy donors. Whole-study context: It was reported in a later analysis that the same platform had been used for the 120 validation repertoires as for the approximately 670 first-cohort repertoires.

General observations from the study: Most TCR sequences were rare, but some public TCRs occurred in many donors. In vitro assays verified that three CMV-associated chains recognized CMV antigens specifically. The study flagged some 170 TCR beta chains as cytomegalovirus-associated.

The assay was immunoSEQ multiplex PCR, and TCRdb's table has in-frame clones only and misses some. Of some 70,000 clones in the sample, approximately 97% were seen once. The CDR3 contains 16 residues. Germline CDR1 LNHDA, CDR2 SQIVND (reference sequence). V shed 3 bases and J shed 1 base, with 13 bases lying between them. Note on this clone: Its target is unknown.

The chain carries TRBV19 and TRBJ1-5; D is uncertain. The sequence was collected from a young man in good health and CMV-seronegative. Sequenced material: PBMCs. CDR3 DNA sequence: TGTGCCAGTAGTATGACGACCACAGAAAGCAATCAGCCCCAGCATTTT. Translated, it gives CASSMTTTESNQPQHF.